This entry lists 12 T cell receptor beta chains sequenced from one sample in a study of shared clonotypes between healthy human individuals (dated by TCRdb to the early 2020s). The library was prepared using the immunoSEQ multiplex PCR assay. In TCRdb, the immuneACCESS table is reduced to in-frame sequences with V and J assigned. These tables do not hold every clone; where another copy was compared, an unresolved V gene accounts for under half, and the others remain unexplained. This sample holds around 1.6 million clones; 95% to 99% were observed only once. About 0.45% of the sample is held by the ten biggest clonotypes. The material sequenced was naive CD4+ T cells sorted from blood. The cell subset or site label of this sample denotes: CD45RA+ positively selected. These receptors originate from a man aged 25 to 40 in good health.

The V call is TRBV4-2, the J call TRBJ2-7; a weak D match, TRBD1 (5 bases). The CDR3 is 18 residues long. Looked up from germline, CDR1 is LGHNA and CDR2 is YNFKEQ. V lost 0 bases and J 3 bases, leaving 21 bases between the germline ends. CDR3 coding DNA: TGTGCCAGCAGCCAAGATGGTGGTTTAGTCAGGGAACTCTACGAGCAGTACTTC. Translated, it gives CASSQDGGLVRELYEQYF.

The rearrangement links TRBV6-1 to TRBJ1-2; tentatively, D is TRBD1 (5 bases). Deletions cut 1 base from V and 6 bases from J, with 9 bases between. This CDR3 has 13 amino acids. Germline loops: CDR1 MNHNS, CDR2 SASEGT. In nucleotides, the CDR3 is TGTGCCAGCAGTGAAGTTCGGGACGATGGCTACACCTTC. Protein sequence: CASSEVRDDGYTF.

This clone occurred once. This chain connects TRBV5-1 to TRBJ1-1; TRBD1 agrees at 7 bases. The CDR3 covers 15 residues. The V and J ends lost 7 bases and 4 bases, in that order; junction bases with no gene match: 13. Per germline, CDR1 SGHRS and CDR2 YFSETQ. The CDR3 region has the DNA TGCGCCAGCTGCCGTACAGGGGCGGGTGGCACTGAAGCTTTCTTT. Its protein is CASCRTGAGGTEAFF.

The V gene is TRBV28, the J gene TRBJ1-1, with D tentatively TRBD1 (5 bases). Germline CDR1 is MDHEN and CDR2 is SYDVKM. V lost 4 bases, J lost 11 bases, and 14 bases lay in between. The CDR3 is 12 residues long. CDR3: CASSYTQGRAFF. The CDR3 nucleotides are TGTGCCAGCAGTTACACCCAGGGAAGGGCTTTCTTT. The full variable domain, in which reference TRBV28 and TRBJ1-1 provide the parts outside the CDR3, is DVKVTQSSRYLVKRTGEKVFLECVQDMDHENMFWYRQDPGLGLRLIYFSYDVKMKEKGDIPEGYSVSREKKERFSLILESASTNQTSMYLCASSYTQGRAFFGQGTRLTVV.

The V and J genes are TRBV7-8 and TRBJ1-2; D call uncertain. V was shortened by 0 bases and J by 7 bases, with 12 bases between the two germline ends. The CDR3 is made up of 14 amino acids. CDR1 SGHVS and CDR2 FQNEAQ come from the germline V gene. The CDR3 here is CASSLARTAGGYTF. CDR3 sequence (DNA): TGTGCCAGCAGCTTAGCGCGAACAGCCGGTGGCTACACCTTC.

The V call is TRBV6-1, the J call TRBJ1-5, with TRBD1 as a possible D gene (5 bases). The CDR3 runs to 16 residues. The V end lost 2 bases, the J end lost 1 base, and 12 bases lay between the germline ends. The germline V gene has CDR1 MNHNS and CDR2 SASEGT. The CDR3 nucleotides are TGTGCCAGCAGTGAACTTTGGGGCGCAAGCAATCAGCCCCAGCATTTT. Protein product: CASSELWGASNQPQHF.

This chain joins TRBV11-2 and TRBJ2-3; 9 bases match TRBD2. The CDR3 loop spans 16 amino acids. V was pared by 5 bases and J by 0 bases, with 6 bases of the junction left unmatched. CDR1 SGHAT and CDR2 FQNNGV come from the germline V gene. CDR3 sequence (DNA): TGTGCCAGCAGCCCCATTAGCGGGGGAAGCACAGATACGCAGTATTTT. The encoded protein is CASSPISGGSTDTQYF.

This clone was seen just once. J is TRBJ1-1 and V is TRBV28; no definite D call. V was shortened by 3 bases and J by 10 bases, with 12 bases between the two germline ends. Germline V gene sequence: CDR1 MDHEN, CDR2 SYDVKM. The CDR3 sequence is 12 residues long. DNA of the CDR3: TGTGCCAGCAGTTTTCGGACCCGCCGAGCTTTCTTT. This gives the protein CASSFRTRRAFF.

Turning to this clone: One end of the junction fails to match germline, which may point to a read error. V gene TRBV7-7 combines with J gene TRBJ2-5; D assignment may be TRBD1 or TRBD2 (6 bases each). This CDR3 spans 14 amino acids. The V gene's germline CDR1 is SSHAT and CDR2 FNYEAQ (reference sequence). The CDR3 reads CASSPTGRPETQYF. The CDR3 nucleotides read TGTGCTAGCAGCCCCACAGGGAGGCCAGAGACCCAGTACTTC.

The chain links TRBV19 to TRBJ1-2, with D possibly TRBD1 on 6 matching bases. Trimming removed 1 base from V and 2 bases from J, with 8 bases in between. The CDR3 is 14 amino acids. Germline CDR1 reads LNHDA; CDR2 reads SQIVND (reference sequence). CDR3 sequence reads: CASSIVTGNYGYTF. CDR3 DNA sequence: TGTGCCAGTAGTATAGTAACAGGGAACTATGGCTACACCTTC.

In this sample, this clone turned up once. The CDR3 bases are TGTGCCAGCAGCCGGGACAGGGTTTACGAGCAGTACTTC. It is translated as CASSRDRVYEQYF. The chain uses TRBV7-9 and TRBJ2-7; TRBD1 aligns across 9 bases. Germline CDR1 is SEHNR and CDR2 is FQNEAQ (reference sequence). This CDR3 contains 13 residues. Germline trimming cut 5 bases from V and 4 bases from J; bases unmatched to any gene: 3. The full variable domain, its missing parts supplied by reference TRBV7-9 and TRBJ2-7, is DTGVSQNPRHKITKRGQNVTFRCDPISEHNRLYWYRQTLGQGPEFLTYFQNEAQLEKSRLLSDRFSAERPKGSFSTLEIQRTEQGDSAMYLCASSRDRVYEQYFGPGTRLTVT.

The rearrangement joins TRBV28 to TRBJ1-3; tentative D call: TRBD1 (5 bases). The CDR3 loop spans 16 amino acids. Germline lookup yields CDR1 MDHEN and CDR2 SYDVKM. Deletions cut 1 base from V and 3 bases from J, with 13 bases between. CDR3: CASSLYAGGGGNTIYF. Here the CDR3 DNA reads TGTGCCAGCAGTTTATATGCGGGGGGTGGTGGAAACACCATATATTTT. Drawing the rest from reference TRBV28 and TRBJ1-3, the complete variable domain is DVKVTQSSRYLVKRTGEKVFLECVQDMDHENMFWYRQDPGLGLRLIYFSYDVKMKEKGDIPEGYSVSREKKERFSLILESASTNQTSMYLCASSLYAGGGGNTIYFGEGSWLTVV.